This paragraph reports one T cell receptor beta chain. CDR1 and CDR2 (germline): MNHNS, SASEGT. V was clipped by 11 bases and J by 8 bases, with 18 bases between them. The CDR3 consists of 12 residues. TCRdb keeps only in-frame clones here, not all; method: immunoSEQ multiplex PCR. The sample shows 27,000 or so clones, around 85% of them seen only once. This sample is part of a study of cytotoxic CD8 clonotypes in ibrutinib-treated CLL. This specimen consisted of PBMCs, obtained after 24 months of ibrutinib treatment. The rearrangement uses TRBV6-1 and TRBJ1-2; D perhaps matches TRBD1 (6 bases). This sequence originates from a human donor with chronic lymphocytic leukemia. The DNA for the CDR3 is TGTGCCGCCGCCGGGGGCGCGAGGGGCTACACCTTC. Its protein is CAAAGGARGYTF.